The present TCR beta chain was sequenced within a study of OX40 agonist ivuxolimab in advanced cancers. Study overall: A male proportion of over 70% was recorded, with mean age about 62 years and range about 20 to 90. There were three patients with partial responses, one having hepatocellular carcinoma and two cutaneous melanoma.

Profiled with immunoSEQ multiplex PCR; TCRdb holds only in-frame clones, not every one. Of about 74,000 clones in the sample, 84% are singletons; the top ten hold 1.5% to 2%. Germline CDR1 is LNHDA and CDR2 is SQIVND (reference sequence). Trimming cost V 6 bases and J 1 base; bases outside gene matches: 5. This CDR3 comprises 14 residues. This chain links TRBV19 with TRBJ1-2, with 7 bases lining up with TRBD1. This clonotype was sampled from an adult with an advanced solid tumor such as melanoma, head and neck, liver or kidney cancer. The sequencing used CD4+ or CD8+ T cells sorted from blood, collected in a trial of the OX40 agonist ivuxolimab. The CDR3 bases are TGTGCCAGTAGGCCGGGACAGCATAACTATGGCTACACCTTC. Its protein product is CASRPGQHNYGYTF.